This passage covers 30 T cell receptor beta chains from one sample sequenced in a study of PD-1 blockade in classical Hodgkin lymphoma. The repertoire was sequenced with immunoSEQ multiplex PCR; TCRdb's copy has only in-frame clones and lacks some. Of roughly 12,000 clones listed, 65% to 85% are singletons. In every patient, relapse followed autologous stem cell transplantation, while exposure to brentuximab vedotin differed. Through magnetic negative selection, CD8+ T cells were separated from PBMCs that had been thawed. Sequencing used CD8+ T cells from blood, obtained at baseline. These receptors were obtained from a human donor with classical Hodgkin lymphoma.

This clone was detected only a few times. The genes are TRBV30 and TRBJ1-1; D call uncertain. CDR1 GTSNPN and CDR2 SVGIG come from the germline V gene (reference sequence). V shed 1 base and J shed 0 bases, with 9 bases lying between them. This CDR3 contains 14 residues. CDR3 loop: CAWSADPLNTEAFF. CDR3 bases: TGTGCCTGGAGTGCGGACCCTCTGAACACTGAAGCTTTCTTT. The full variable domain, rest sourced from reference TRBV30 and TRBJ1-1, is SQTIHQWPATLVQPVGSPLSLECTVEGTSNPNLYWYRQAAGRGLQLLFYSVGIGQISSEVPQNLSASRPQDRQFILSSKKLLLSDSGFYLCAWSADPLNTEAFFGQGTRLTVV.

The chain recombines TRBV30 with TRBJ1-5; D gene ambiguous. The CDR3 loop spans 14 amino acids. Germline CDR1 is GTSNPN and CDR2 is SVGIG (reference sequence). Trimming took off 0 bases at V and 6 bases at J, with 12 bases between the two ends. CDR3 residues: CAWSVQQGIQPQHF. The CDR3 DNA follows: TGTGCCTGGAGTGTACAGCAAGGGATTCAGCCCCAGCATTTT. Combining the CDR3 with reference TRBV30 and TRBJ1-5 gives the whole variable domain SQTIHQWPATLVQPVGSPLSLECTVEGTSNPNLYWYRQAAGRGLQLLFYSVGIGQISSEVPQNLSASRPQDRQFILSSKKLLLSDSGFYLCAWSVQQGIQPQHFGDGTRLSIL.

This clone has more than one count but fewer than ten. V is TRBV9 and J is TRBJ1-6, with 7 nucleotides matching TRBD1. V lost 0 bases and J lost 5; bases outside the gene matches: 2. The CDR3 extends over 15 amino acids. Germline lookup yields CDR1 SGDLS and CDR2 YYNGEE. CDR3: CASSVEGANNSPLHF. The CDR3 region has the DNA TGTGCCAGCAGCGTAGAGGGGGCAAATAATTCACCCCTCCACTTT.

This sequence joins TRBV28 and TRBJ1-1; perhaps TRBD1 as D (5 bases). V lost 3 bases to trimming and J lost 6 bases, with 8 bases between them. The germline CDR1 and CDR2 sequences are MDHEN and SYDVKM. The CDR3 has 12 residues. This CDR3 reads CASSFGDSEAFF. The CDR3 DNA reads TGTGCCAGCAGTTTCGGGGACTCTGAAGCTTTCTTT. Variable domain in full (rest from reference TRBV28 and TRBJ1-1): DVKVTQSSRYLVKRTGEKVFLECVQDMDHENMFWYRQDPGLGLRLIYFSYDVKMKEKGDIPEGYSVSREKKERFSLILESASTNQTSMYLCASSFGDSEAFFGQGTRLTVV.

This clone appeared a single time. This sequence joins TRBV11-2 and TRBJ1-4; D ambiguous. CDR1 and CDR2 from the germline V gene are SGHAT and FQNNGV. Trimming cost V 2 bases and J 1 base, with 8 bases left between them. CDR3 length: 15 residues. CDR3: CASSLPRLTNEKLFF. CDR3 coding DNA: TGTGCCAGCAGCTTACCCCGATTAACTAATGAAAAACTGTTTTTT.

This clone appeared a few times. The chain carries TRBV27 and TRBJ2-7; 8 nucleotides line up with TRBD1. The CDR3 is made up of 13 amino acids. With V trimmed by 4 bases and J by 5 bases, 4 bases remained unmatched. Looked up from germline, CDR1 is MNHEY and CDR2 is SMNVEV (reference sequence). Written as DNA, the CDR3 is TGTGCCAGCAGTTACTCACAGGGGGACGAGCAGTACTTC. Protein: CASSYSQGDEQYF.

The count of this clone is one. J is TRBJ1-1 and V is TRBV6-5, with a weak D call TRBD1 (5 bases). V was trimmed by 5 bases and J by 1 base, leaving 14 bases between them. This CDR3 spans 15 amino acids. Germline values: CDR1 MNHEY, CDR2 SVGAGI. Here the CDR3 reads CASSAGGDPNTEAFF. Here the CDR3 DNA reads TGTGCCAGCAGTGCGGGAGGGGACCCGAACACTGAAGCTTTCTTT.

In its sample, this clone ranks as medium-sized. The V call is TRBV7-9, the J call TRBJ1-1; D is uncertain. The germline gives CDR1 SEHNR, CDR2 FQNEAQ (reference sequence). The CDR3 extends over 16 amino acids. Trimming stripped 4 bases from V and 0 bases from J, with 15 bases between. This chain's CDR3 is CASSSGPGSLNTEAFF. The DNA of the CDR3 is TGTGCCAGCAGCTCCGGGCCGGGGTCCCTGAACACTGAAGCTTTCTTT. The full variable domain, with the rest looked up from reference TRBV7-9 and TRBJ1-1, is DTGVSQNPRHKITKRGQNVTFRCDPISEHNRLYWYRQTLGQGPEFLTYFQNEAQLEKSRLLSDRFSAERPKGSFSTLEIQRTEQGDSAMYLCASSSGPGSLNTEAFFGQGTRLTVV.

The gene calls are TRBV19 and TRBJ2-5; unclear D gene. Germline loops: CDR1 LNHDA, CDR2 SQIVND (reference sequence). CDR3 size: 15 residues. With 6 bases removed from V and 0 bases from J, the gap between germline ends came to 14 bases. The CDR3 sequence: CASSPRSRYQETQYF. The CDR3 DNA reads as TGTGCCAGTAGCCCACGGTCCCGGTACCAAGAGACCCAGTACTTC.

V usage is TRBV7-2 and J usage is TRBJ1-2; TRBD1 agrees at 9 bases. This CDR3 has 14 residues. Unmatched junction bases numbered 7, after V lost 4 bases and J lost 7 bases. Germline values: CDR1 SGHTA, CDR2 FQGNSA. Written as DNA, the CDR3 is TGTGCCAGCAGCTCGCGGACAGGGGAGTCTGGCTACACCTTC. This sequence encodes CASSSRTGESGYTF.

This chain links TRBV4-1 with TRBJ2-2, with D hard to call. The germline V and J ends were trimmed by 0 bases and 0 bases, with 8 bases remaining between them. Germline V gene sequence: CDR1 MGHRA, CDR2 YSYEKL. The CDR3 length is 16 residues. The CDR3 DNA is TGCGCCAGCAGCCAAGATATTAGGCCGAACACCGGGGAGCTGTTTTTT. Protein sequence: CASSQDIRPNTGELFF.

The rearrangement links TRBV9 to TRBJ2-1, with 8 nucleotides matching TRBD2. This CDR3 region has 14 residues. V was pared by 3 bases and J by 4 bases, with 3 bases of the junction left unmatched. Per the germline V gene, CDR1 is SGDLS and CDR2 is YYNGEE. CDR3 sequence reads: CASSETSGYNEQFF. In nucleotides, the CDR3 is TGTGCCAGCAGCGAAACTAGCGGATACAATGAGCAGTTCTTC.

The chain employs TRBV9 and TRBJ2-7; TRBD1 aligns across 8 bases. V lost 3 bases, J lost 3 bases, and 8 bases stayed unmatched. The CDR3 is 15 residues long. Germline assignment: CDR1 SGDLS and CDR2 YYNGEE. The CDR3: CASSESGTGLYEQYF. In nucleotides, the CDR3 is TGTGCCAGCAGCGAGTCAGGGACAGGTCTCTACGAGCAGTACTTC.

This sequence joins TRBV7-8 and TRBJ2-7; D not certain. The V gene's germline CDR1 is SGHVS and CDR2 FQNEAQ. This CDR3 comprises 12 residues. The V end was cut by 4 bases, the J end by 3 bases, with 7 bases between. The CDR3 bases are TGTGCCAGCAGCTCAGGATTCTACGAGCAGTACTTC. Translation gives CASSSGFYEQYF.

V usage is TRBV9 and J usage is TRBJ1-2, with 9 nucleotides matching TRBD1. V trimming: 3 bases; J trimming: 4 bases; junction bases outside the gene matches: 7. The CDR3 spans 15 residues. The germline CDR1 and CDR2 sequences are SGDLS and YYNGEE. The CDR3 spells CASSEGQGSLYGYTF. In nucleotides, the CDR3 is TGTGCCAGCAGCGAGGGACAGGGCTCTCTCTATGGCTACACCTTC.

The CDR3 region is CASSLDPLADEQYF. For the CDR3, the DNA is TGTGCCAGCAGCTTAGATCCCCTAGCGGACGAGCAGTACTTC. V usage is TRBV11-3 and J usage is TRBJ2-7, with 7 bases that match TRBD2. J was trimmed by 5 bases and V by 0 bases; bases with no gene match: 4. Germline V gene data show CDR1 as SGHNT and CDR2 as YENEEA. The CDR3 covers 14 residues.

J is TRBJ2-1 and V is TRBV5-5; TRBD2 agrees at 10 bases. The V and J ends lost 0 bases and 6 bases, in that order; junction bases with no gene match: 6. CDR1 is SGHKS, CDR2 YYEKEE, per germline (reference sequence). The CDR3 is 16 amino acids. CDR3 protein: CASSLEGLAARNEQFF. CDR3 DNA: TGTGCCAGCAGCTTGGAAGGACTAGCGGCTCGCAATGAGCAGTTCTTC.

The rearrangement joins TRBV5-1 to TRBJ1-2; D remains unclear. The CDR3 runs to 13 residues. Trimming took 4 bases from V and 3 from J, leaving 10 bases between them. Germline assignment: CDR1 SGHRS and CDR2 YFSETQ. CDR3 protein: CASSVKWDYGYTF. DNA for the CDR3: TGCGCCAGCAGCGTCAAGTGGGACTATGGCTACACCTTC.

This chain links TRBV9 with TRBJ1-1; D is undetermined. Between the trimmed V and J ends, which lost 2 bases and 0 bases, there was a span of 8 bases. The CDR3 covers 14 residues. Germline V lookup: CDR1 SGDLS, CDR2 YYNGEE. The CDR3 protein is CASSVGTVNTEAFF. The CDR3 DNA follows: TGTGCCAGCAGCGTGGGAACGGTGAACACTGAAGCTTTCTTT.

V gene TRBV7-9 combines with J gene TRBJ2-5, with D hard to call. CDR1 is SEHNR, CDR2 FQNEAQ, per germline (reference sequence). There are 13 residues in the CDR3. The V and J ends lost 3 bases and 6 bases respectively, with 11 bases between them. The CDR3 here is CASSFRPQQTQYF. CDR3 in DNA: TGTGCCAGCAGCTTTAGGCCCCAGCAGACCCAGTACTTC.

The chain is built from TRBV11-2 and TRBJ2-1, with D hard to call. The CDR3 sequence is 17 residues long. V was trimmed by 1 base and J by 0 bases, leaving 13 bases between them. Germline V gene data show CDR1 as SGHAT and CDR2 as FQNNGV. The CDR3 DNA follows: TGTGCCAGCAGCTTAGTTGTAGGGCAAGGCTCCTACAATGAGCAGTTCTTC. Protein product: CASSLVVGQGSYNEQFF.

This clone was recorded a few times. The chain joins TRBV27 to TRBJ2-7; maybe TRBD1 (6 bases). The CDR3 loop spans 14 amino acids. Germline-derived CDR1 and CDR2 are MNHEY and SMNVEV (reference sequence). Trimming shortened V by 5 bases and J by 3 bases, and 14 bases separated the two germline ends. The CDR3 region has the DNA TGTGCCAGCAGTCTCCGGGACACATACTACGAGCAGTACTTC. This encodes CASSLRDTYYEQYF.

The gene calls are TRBV2 and TRBJ2-1, with 7 bases aligning to TRBD1. Trimming removed 5 bases from V and 0 bases from J; junction bases left unmatched: 4. Germline lookup yields CDR1 SNHLY and CDR2 FYNNEI. The CDR3 has 15 amino acids. In nucleotides, the CDR3 is TGTGCCAGCAGTACAGGGGTGAGCTCCTACAATGAGCAGTTCTTC. Translating it yields CASSTGVSSYNEQFF.

By share of the sample, this clone is medium-sized. This CDR3 is CATSSHGQLEGYEQYF. CDR3 bases: TGTGCCACCAGCAGTCATGGACAGTTGGAGGGTTACGAGCAGTACTTC. The chain combines TRBV15 with TRBJ2-7; either TRBD1 or TRBD2 may supply D (6 bases each). Per germline, CDR1 LNHNV and CDR2 YYDKDF (reference sequence). The CDR3 is made up of 16 amino acids. Trimming took off 3 bases at V and 4 bases at J, with 19 bases between the two ends.

Points on this clone: The same CDR3 also results from other DNA sequences found in this sample. The rearrangement joins TRBV9 to TRBJ1-2; D is ambiguous. The CDR3 length is 13 residues. Between the trimmed V and J ends, which lost 2 bases and 3 bases, there was a span of 8 bases. The germline gives CDR1 SGDLS, CDR2 YYNGEE. This CDR3 is CASSVGGDYGYTF. In DNA form, the CDR3 reads TGTGCCAGCAGCGTTGGAGGAGACTATGGCTACACCTTC.

The V gene is TRBV27, the J gene TRBJ1-1; possibly TRBD1 for D (5 bases). The CDR3 covers 15 residues. Trimming took off 5 bases at V and 0 bases at J, with 13 bases between the two ends. Germline assignment: CDR1 MNHEY and CDR2 SMNVEV (reference sequence). CDR3 loop: CASSETGTVNTEAFF. Here the CDR3 DNA reads TGTGCCAGCAGTGAGACCGGGACGGTGAACACTGAAGCTTTCTTT.

V is TRBV2 and J is TRBJ2-3, with unresolved D. Per germline, CDR1 SNHLY and CDR2 FYNNEI. The CDR3 totals 10 residues. DNA for the CDR3: TGTGCAATAAGGGCAGATACGCAGTATTTT. As protein: CAIRADTQYF.

This clone appeared once. The V gene is TRBV11-2, the J gene TRBJ2-7; perhaps TRBD2 as D (6 bases). The germline gives CDR1 SGHAT, CDR2 FQNNGV. Trimming took off 0 bases at V and 2 bases at J, with 8 bases between the two ends. This CDR3 is built from 14 residues. The CDR3 loop is CASSLDGRPYEQYF. The CDR3 DNA is TGTGCCAGCAGCTTAGACGGGAGACCCTACGAGCAGTACTTC.

This chain links TRBV9 with TRBJ1-4; 11 bases are shared with TRBD1. Looked up from germline, CDR1 is SGDLS and CDR2 is YYNGEE. The CDR3 contains 15 residues. V lost 4 bases, J lost 6 bases, and 5 bases stayed unmatched. CDR3 loop: CASSTRTGGDEKLFF. CDR3 DNA: TGTGCCAGCAGCACCCGGACAGGGGGCGATGAAAAACTGTTTTTT.

The chain's CDR3 is CSAVTTENYGYTF. The CDR3 DNA follows: TGCAGCGCCGTGACGACGGAGAACTATGGCTACACCTTC. V gene TRBV29-1 combines with J gene TRBJ1-2; D is unresolved. Trimming removed 7 bases at V and 2 bases at J, with 14 bases between. In germline, CDR1 is SQVTM, CDR2 ANQGSEA. The CDR3 extends over 13 amino acids.